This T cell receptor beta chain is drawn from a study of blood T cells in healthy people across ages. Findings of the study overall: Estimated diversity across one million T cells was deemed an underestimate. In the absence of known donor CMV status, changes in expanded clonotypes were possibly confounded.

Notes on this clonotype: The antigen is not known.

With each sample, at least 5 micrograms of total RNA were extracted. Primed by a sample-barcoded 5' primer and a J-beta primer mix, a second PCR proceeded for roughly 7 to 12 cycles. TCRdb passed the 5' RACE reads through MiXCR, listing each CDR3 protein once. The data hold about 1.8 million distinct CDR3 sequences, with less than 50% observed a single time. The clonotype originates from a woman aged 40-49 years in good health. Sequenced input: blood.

This CDR3 is CASSQGLNEQFF. The CDR3 DNA reads TGTGCCAGCAGCCAAGGGCTTAATGAGCAGTTCTTC. The V and J genes are TRBV7-2 and TRBJ2-1; D ambiguous. Trimming removed 5 bases from V and 7 bases from J, with 9 bases in between. The CDR3 length is 12 residues. In germline, CDR1 is SGHTA, CDR2 FQGNSA.